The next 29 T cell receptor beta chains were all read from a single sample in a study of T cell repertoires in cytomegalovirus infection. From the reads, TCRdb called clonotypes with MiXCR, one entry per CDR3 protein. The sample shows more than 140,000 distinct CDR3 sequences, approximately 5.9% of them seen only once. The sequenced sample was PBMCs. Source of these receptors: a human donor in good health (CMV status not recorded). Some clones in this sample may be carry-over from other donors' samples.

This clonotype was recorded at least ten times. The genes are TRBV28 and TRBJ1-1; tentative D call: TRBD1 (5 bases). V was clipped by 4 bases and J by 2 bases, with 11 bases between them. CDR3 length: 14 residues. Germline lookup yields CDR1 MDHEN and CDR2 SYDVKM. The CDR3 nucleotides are TGTGCCAGCAGTTCCGCAGGGAGAAACACTGAAGCTTTCTTT. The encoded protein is CASSSAGRNTEAFF.

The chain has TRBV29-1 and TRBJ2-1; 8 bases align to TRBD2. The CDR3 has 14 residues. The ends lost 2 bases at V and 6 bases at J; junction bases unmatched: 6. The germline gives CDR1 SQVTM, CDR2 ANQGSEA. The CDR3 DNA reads TGCAGCGTTGAAATTCGCGGGGGGATCAATGAGCAGTTCTTC. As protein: CSVEIRGGINEQFF.

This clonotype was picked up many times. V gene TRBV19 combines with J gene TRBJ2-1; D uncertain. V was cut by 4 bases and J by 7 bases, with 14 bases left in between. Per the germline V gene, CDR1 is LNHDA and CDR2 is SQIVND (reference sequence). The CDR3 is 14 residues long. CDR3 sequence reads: CASSTSHGSNEQFF. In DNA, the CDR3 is TGTGCCAGTAGTACCTCCCATGGCTCGAATGAGCAGTTCTTC.

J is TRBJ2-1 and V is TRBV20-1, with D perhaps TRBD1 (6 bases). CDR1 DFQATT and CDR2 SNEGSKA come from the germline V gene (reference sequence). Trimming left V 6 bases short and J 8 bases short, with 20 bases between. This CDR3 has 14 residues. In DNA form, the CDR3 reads TGCAGTGCCAAAGACAGGAAGGTTTTGGATGAGCAGTTCTTC. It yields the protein CSAKDRKVLDEQFF.

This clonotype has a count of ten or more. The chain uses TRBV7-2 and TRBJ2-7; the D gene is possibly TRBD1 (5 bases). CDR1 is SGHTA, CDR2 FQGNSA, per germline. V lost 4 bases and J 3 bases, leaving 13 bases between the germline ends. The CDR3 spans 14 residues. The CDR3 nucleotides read TGTGCCAGCAGCTCGAACCGAGACAGCTACGAGCAGTACTTC. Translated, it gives CASSSNRDSYEQYF.

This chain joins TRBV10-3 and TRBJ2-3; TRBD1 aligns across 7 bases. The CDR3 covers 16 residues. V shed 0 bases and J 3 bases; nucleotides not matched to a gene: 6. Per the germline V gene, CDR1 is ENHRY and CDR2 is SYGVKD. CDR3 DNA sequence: TGTGCCATCAGTGAGTCTTCGGACAGGTATACAGATACGCAGTATTTT. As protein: CAISESSDRYTDTQYF.

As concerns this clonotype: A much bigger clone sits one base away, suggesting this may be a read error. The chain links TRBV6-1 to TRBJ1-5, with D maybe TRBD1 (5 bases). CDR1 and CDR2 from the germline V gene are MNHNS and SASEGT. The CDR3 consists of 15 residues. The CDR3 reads CTSSYGTASNQPQHF. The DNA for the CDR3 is TGTACCAGCAGCTACGGGACGGCGAGCAATCAGCCCCAGCATTTT.

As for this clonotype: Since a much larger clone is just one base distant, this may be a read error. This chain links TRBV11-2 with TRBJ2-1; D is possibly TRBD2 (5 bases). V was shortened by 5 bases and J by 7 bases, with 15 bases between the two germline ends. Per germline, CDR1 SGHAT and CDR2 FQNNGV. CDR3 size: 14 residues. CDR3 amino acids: CASSRTTSKNEQFF. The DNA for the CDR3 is TGTGCCAGCAGCCGTACCACTAGTAAGAATGAGCAGTTCTTC.

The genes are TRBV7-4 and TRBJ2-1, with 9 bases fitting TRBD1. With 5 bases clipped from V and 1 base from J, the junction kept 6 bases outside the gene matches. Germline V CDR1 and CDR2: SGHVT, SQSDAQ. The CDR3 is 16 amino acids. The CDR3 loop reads CASSRTGTGSYNEQFF. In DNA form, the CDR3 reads TGTGCCAGCAGCCGAACCGGGACAGGGTCCTACAATGAGCAGTTCTTC.

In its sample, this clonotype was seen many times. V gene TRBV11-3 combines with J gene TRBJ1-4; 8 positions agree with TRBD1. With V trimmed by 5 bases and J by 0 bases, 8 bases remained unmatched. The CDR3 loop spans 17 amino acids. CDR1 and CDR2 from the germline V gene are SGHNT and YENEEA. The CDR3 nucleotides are TGTGCCAGCAGCACTGGGACAGGATTTGCAACTAATGAAAAACTGTTTTTT. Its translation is CASSTGTGFATNEKLFF. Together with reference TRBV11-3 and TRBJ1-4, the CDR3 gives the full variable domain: EAGVVQSPRYKIIEKKQPVAFWCNPISGHNTLYWYLQNLGQGPELLIRYENEEAVDDSQLPKDRFSAERLKGVDSTLKIQPAELGDSAVYLCASSTGTGFATNEKLFFGSGTQLSVL.

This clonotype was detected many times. The CDR3 DNA follows: TGCAGTGCCCTGGCGGGAAATCAGCCCCAGCATTTT. Translation gives CSALAGNQPQHF. The rearrangement joins TRBV20-1 to TRBJ1-5; no clear D. Trimming stripped 6 bases from V and 4 bases from J, with 10 bases between. The germline V gene has CDR1 DFQATT and CDR2 SNEGSKA (reference sequence). There are 12 residues in the CDR3.

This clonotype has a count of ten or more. The CDR3 protein is CASTLTGVEAFF. The DNA for the CDR3 is TGTGCCAGCACCCTGACAGGCGTCGAAGCTTTCTTT. V gene TRBV12-3 or TRBV12-4 combines with J gene TRBJ1-1; the D gene is possibly TRBD1 (6 bases). The CDR3 consists of 12 residues. The V end lost 7 bases, the J end lost 8 bases, and 14 bases lay between the germline ends.

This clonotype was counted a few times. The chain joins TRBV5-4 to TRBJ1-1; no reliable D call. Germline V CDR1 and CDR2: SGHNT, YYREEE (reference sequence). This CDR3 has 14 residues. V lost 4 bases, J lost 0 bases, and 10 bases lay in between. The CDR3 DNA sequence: TGTGCCAGCAGCCCCGAGGCCATGAACACTGAAGCTTTCTTT. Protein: CASSPEAMNTEAFF.

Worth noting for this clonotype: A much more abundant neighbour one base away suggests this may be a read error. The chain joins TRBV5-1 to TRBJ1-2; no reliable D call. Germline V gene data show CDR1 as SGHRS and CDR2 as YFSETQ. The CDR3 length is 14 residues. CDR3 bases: TGCGCCAGCAGCTTGGCACGACTTGAAGGAGGCTACGCCTTC. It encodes CASSLARLEGGYAF.

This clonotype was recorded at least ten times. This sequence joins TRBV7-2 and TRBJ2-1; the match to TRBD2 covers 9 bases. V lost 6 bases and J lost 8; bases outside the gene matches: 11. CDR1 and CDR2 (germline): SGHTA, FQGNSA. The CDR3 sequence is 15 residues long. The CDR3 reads CASSLIAGAIDEQFF. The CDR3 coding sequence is TGTGCCAGCAGTTTAATAGCGGGGGCGATAGATGAGCAGTTCTTC.

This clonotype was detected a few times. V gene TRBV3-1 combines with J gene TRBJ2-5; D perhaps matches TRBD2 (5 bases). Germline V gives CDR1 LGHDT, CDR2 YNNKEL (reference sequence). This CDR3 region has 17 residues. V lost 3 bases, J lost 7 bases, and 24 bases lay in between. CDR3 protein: CASSQMPLRAAAGTQYF. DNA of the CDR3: TGTGCCAGCAGCCAGATGCCTCTGAGGGCAGCGGCGGGGACCCAGTACTTC.

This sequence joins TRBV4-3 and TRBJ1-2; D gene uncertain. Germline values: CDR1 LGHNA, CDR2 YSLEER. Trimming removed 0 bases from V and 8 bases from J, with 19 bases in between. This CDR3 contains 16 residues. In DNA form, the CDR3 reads TGCGCCAGCAGCCAAGAGCCGACGGAGACTCTTCGGGGCTACACCTTC. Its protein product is CASSQEPTETLRGYTF.

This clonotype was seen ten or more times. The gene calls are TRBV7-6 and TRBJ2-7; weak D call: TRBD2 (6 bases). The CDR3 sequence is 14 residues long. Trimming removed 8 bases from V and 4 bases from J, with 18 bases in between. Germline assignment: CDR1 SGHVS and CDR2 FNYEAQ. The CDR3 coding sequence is TGTGCCAGCGCGAAAGCCGACCGGGGGTACGAGCAGTACTTC. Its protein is CASAKADRGYEQYF.

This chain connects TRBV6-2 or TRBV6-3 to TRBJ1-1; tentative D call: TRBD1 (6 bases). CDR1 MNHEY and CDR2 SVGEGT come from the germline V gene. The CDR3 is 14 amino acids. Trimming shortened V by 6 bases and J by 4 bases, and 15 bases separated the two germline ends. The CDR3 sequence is CASRPEGGGTEAFF. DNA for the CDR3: TGTGCCAGCAGACCTGAGGGGGGGGGCACTGAAGCTTTCTTT.

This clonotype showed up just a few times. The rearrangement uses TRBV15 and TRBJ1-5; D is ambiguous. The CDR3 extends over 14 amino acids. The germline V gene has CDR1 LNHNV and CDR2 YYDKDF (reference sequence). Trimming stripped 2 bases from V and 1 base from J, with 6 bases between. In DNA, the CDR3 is TGTGCCACCAGCAGACAGTACAGCAATCAGCCCCAGCATTTT. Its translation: CATSRQYSNQPQHF.

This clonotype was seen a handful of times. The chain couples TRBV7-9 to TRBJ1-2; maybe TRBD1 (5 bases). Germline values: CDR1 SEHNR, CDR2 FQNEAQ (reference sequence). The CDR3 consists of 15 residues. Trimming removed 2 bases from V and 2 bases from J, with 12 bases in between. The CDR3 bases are TGTGCCAGCAGCTTACTTGGGACGGGCAACTATGGCTACACCTTC. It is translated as CASSLLGTGNYGYTF.

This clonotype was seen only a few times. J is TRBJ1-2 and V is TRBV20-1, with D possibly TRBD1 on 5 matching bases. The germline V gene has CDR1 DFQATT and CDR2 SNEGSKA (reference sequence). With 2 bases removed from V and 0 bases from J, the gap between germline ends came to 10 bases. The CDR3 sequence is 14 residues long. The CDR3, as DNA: TGCAGTGCTAGAAGGGACGACACTAACTATGGCTACACCTTC. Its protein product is CSARRDDTNYGYTF.

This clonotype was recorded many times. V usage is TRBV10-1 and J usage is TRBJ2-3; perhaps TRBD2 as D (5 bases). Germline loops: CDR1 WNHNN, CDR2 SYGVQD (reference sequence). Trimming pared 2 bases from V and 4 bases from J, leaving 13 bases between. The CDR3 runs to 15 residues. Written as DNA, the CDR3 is TGCGCCAGCAGTGAGGGGCTGGGAGCGGCAGATACGCAGTATTTT. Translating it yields CASSEGLGAADTQYF.

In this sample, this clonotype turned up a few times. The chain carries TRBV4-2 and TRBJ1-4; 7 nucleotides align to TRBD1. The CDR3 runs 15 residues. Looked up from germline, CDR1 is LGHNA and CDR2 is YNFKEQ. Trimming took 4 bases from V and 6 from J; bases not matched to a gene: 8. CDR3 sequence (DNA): TGTGCCAGCAGCCGTGAATTTACAGGGGATGAAAAACTGTTTTTT. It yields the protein CASSREFTGDEKLFF.

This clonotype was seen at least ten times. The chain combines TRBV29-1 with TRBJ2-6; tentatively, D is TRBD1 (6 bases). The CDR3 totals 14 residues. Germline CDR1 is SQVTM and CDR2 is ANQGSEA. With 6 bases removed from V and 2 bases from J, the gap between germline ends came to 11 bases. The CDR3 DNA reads TGCAGCGTCTTACAGGGAGCTGGGGCCAACGTCCTGACTTTC. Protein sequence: CSVLQGAGANVLTF.

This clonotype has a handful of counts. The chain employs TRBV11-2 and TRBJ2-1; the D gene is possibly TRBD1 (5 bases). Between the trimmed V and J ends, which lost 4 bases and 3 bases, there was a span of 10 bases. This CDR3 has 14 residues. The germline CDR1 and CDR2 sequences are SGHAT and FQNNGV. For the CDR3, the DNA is TGTGCCAGCAGCTCCCAGGGCGGCTACAATGAGCAGTTCTTC. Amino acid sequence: CASSSQGGYNEQFF.

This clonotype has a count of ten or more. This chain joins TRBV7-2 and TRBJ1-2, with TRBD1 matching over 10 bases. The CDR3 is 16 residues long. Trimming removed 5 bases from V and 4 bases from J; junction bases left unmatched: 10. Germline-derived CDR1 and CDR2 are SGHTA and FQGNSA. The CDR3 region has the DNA TGTGCCAGCAGCCTAAGGACAGGGGGAGGCGTCTATGGCTACACCTTC. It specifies CASSLRTGGGVYGYTF.

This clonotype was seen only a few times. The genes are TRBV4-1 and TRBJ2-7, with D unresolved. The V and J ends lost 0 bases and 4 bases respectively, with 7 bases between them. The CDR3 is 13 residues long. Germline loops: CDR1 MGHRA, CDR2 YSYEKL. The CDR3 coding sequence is TGCGCCAGCAGCCAAGATTTGGATTACGAGCAGTACTTC. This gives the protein CASSQDLDYEQYF.

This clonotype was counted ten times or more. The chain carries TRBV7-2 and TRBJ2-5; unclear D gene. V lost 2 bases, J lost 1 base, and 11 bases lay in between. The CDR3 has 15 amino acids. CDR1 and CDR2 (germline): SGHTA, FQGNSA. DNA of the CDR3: TGTGCCAGCAGCTTATCGGCCAGCTTCCAAGAGACCCAGTACTTC. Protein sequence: CASSLSASFQETQYF.